This is a list of T cell receptor beta chains from one sample in a study of a mutant IDH1 vaccine in newly diagnosed glioma. The assay was immunoSEQ multiplex PCR, and TCRdb's table has in-frame clones only and misses some. The table shows just under 95,000 clones, with about 80% occurring only once. The source was PBMCs, collected from a glioma patient treated with radiotherapy, temozolomide or both. The receptors shown here come from a woman between 45 and 60 years old with glioma. CDR3s include the opening cysteine and the closing phenylalanine or tryptophan. Each record gives: J gene, CDR3 length, D gene, V gene, clone size, CDR3 DNA, CDR3 protein. A D gene is named only where the DNA matches it firmly. The size of a clone is reported for some rows only, either as once, few or many, or as a class for expanded clones.

TRBJ2-1 14 . TRBV19 . TGTGCCACCCGAGAAGTCCACTCCTACAATGAGCAGTTCTTC CATREVHSYNEQFF
TRBJ1-4 15 . TRBV6-5 . TGTGCCAGCAGTCCCCGTATGTTTGCCAGGGAAAAACTGTTTTTT CASSPRMFAREKLFF
TRBJ2-7 11 . TRBV20-1 . TGCAGTGCTTGGACTTCCTACGAGCAGTACTTC CSAWTSYEQYF
TRBJ1-1 18 TRBD1 TRBV18 once TGTGCCAGCTCACCGACGACAGGGGGTTTTAAGAATTTGGGTGAAGCTTTCTTT CASSPTTGGFKNLGEAFF
TRBJ1-1 14 . TRBV15 . TGTGCCACCAGCAGAGGCCCCCTGAACACTGAAGCTTTCTTT CATSRGPLNTEAFF
TRBJ1-6 16 . TRBV27 . TGTGCCAGCAGTTTACGTCCCAGCTCCTATAATTCACCCCTCCACTTT CASSLRPSSYNSPLHF
TRBJ1-1 12 TRBD1 TRBV5-1 . TGCGCCAGCACCAATACAGGGGGTGAAGCTTTCTTT CASTNTGGEAFF
TRBJ1-3 15 TRBD1 TRBV19 . TGTGCCAGTAGTAAATCGACAGGGGTAGGGAACACCATATATTTT CASSKSTGVGNTIYF
TRBJ2-3 15 TRBD2 TRBV9 . TGTGCCAGCAGCGTAGGGGTCGGGGGGGTCGGTACGCAGTATTTT CASSVGVGGVGTQYF
TRBJ2-5 13 . TRBV18 . TGTGCCAGCTCACCACAGGGGAAAGAGACCCAGTACTTC CASSPQGKETQYF
TRBJ1-5 16 TRBD1 TRBV19 few TGTGCCAGTAGTATTTCCGGGACAGAGTACAATCAGCCCCAGCATTTT CASSISGTEYNQPQHF
TRBJ1-6 16 . TRBV5-1 few TGCGCCAGCAGTTTGACAGAAAGCTCCTATAATTCACCCCTCCACTTT CASSLTESSYNSPLHF
TRBJ2-5 17 TRBD2 TRBV5-1 . TGCGCCAGCAGCTTATCACTAGCGGGGGGACCCCAAGAGACCCAGTACTTC CASSLSLAGGPQETQYF
TRBJ1-1 15 . TRBV6-1 . TGTGCCAGCAGAACTGGTGGGTGGGAGAACACTGAAGCTTTCTTT CASRTGGWENTEAFF
TRBJ2-7 15 TRBD2 TRBV4-1 once TGCGCCAGCAGTCGACTAGCGGGGGGTTCCTACGAGCAGTACTTC CASSRLAGGSYEQYF
TRBJ1-2 12 . TRBV5-1 once TGCGCCAGCAGCTTACCCAACTATGGCTACACCTTC CASSLPNYGYTF
TRBJ2-5 15 . TRBV9 . TGTGCCAGCAGCGTAGCGGGGGGCCCACAAGAGACCCAGTACTTC CASSVAGGPQETQYF
TRBJ2-1 12 . TRBV5-4 . TGTGCCAGCAGCTCCAACTACAATGAGCAGTTCTTC CASSSNYNEQFF
TRBJ1-5 13 . TRBV12-5 . TGTGCTAGTGGCGATCAGAGTAATCAGCCCCAGCATTTT CASGDQSNQPQHF
TRBJ2-2 14 . TRBV2 . TGTGCCAGCAGGCTTGAGGGGAACACCGGGGAGCTGTTTTTT CASRLEGNTGELFF
TRBJ1-2 13 . TRBV5-1 . TGCGCCAGCAGCTTGCTCTCGGATGGTGGCTACACCTTC CASSLLSDGGYTF
TRBJ1-1 13 . TRBV29-1 few TGCAGCGTTGCTAAGGGTATGAACACTGAAGCTTTCTTT CSVAKGMNTEAFF
TRBJ2-6 16 . TRBV27 . TGTGCCAGCAGTTTAACGTCGGGGGCTGGGGCCAACGTCCTGACTTTC CASSLTSGAGANVLTF
TRBJ1-1 13 . TRBV27 . TGTGCTAGCAGTTTCGGGTTGAACACTGAAGCTTTCTTT CASSFGLNTEAFF
TRBJ2-5 10 . TRBV28 . TGTGCCAGCAGTTTAGTGACCCAGTACTTC CASSLVTQYF
TRBJ2-5 12 . TRBV14 . TGTGCCAGCAGCCAAGTCTCAGAGACCCAGTACTTC CASSQVSETQYF
TRBJ1-2 15 . TRBV7-9 . TGTGCCAGCAGCTTAGGGTCGGGGTTTTTCAATGGCTACACCTTC CASSLGSGFFNGYTF
TRBJ2-2 16 TRBD1 TRBV7-9 . TGTGCCAGCAGTTCCTCGGACAGGGGAAACACCGGGGAGCTGTTTTTT CASSSSDRGNTGELFF
TRBJ2-3 13 . TRBV9 . TGTGCCAGCAGCGTAGGGAGCACAGATACGCAGTATTTT CASSVGSTDTQYF
TRBJ1-2 16 . TRBV9 . TGTGCCAGCAGCGTAGGATTCGAATACCTAAACTATGGCTACACCTTC CASSVGFEYLNYGYTF
TRBJ1-2 17 TRBD1 TRBV5-1 . TGCGCCAGCAGCTCGAGAGCAGGACAGGCAGCTAACTATGGCTACACCTTC CASSSRAGQAANYGYTF
TRBJ2-3 16 TRBD1 TRBV6-5 . TGTGCCAGCAGTTACGGGGACAGGGTGGGCACAGATACGCAGTATTTT CASSYGDRVGTDTQYF
TRBJ2-7 15 TRBD1 TRBV7-3 . TGTGCCAGCAGCTTACAGGGACAGGGACGCTACGAGCAGTACTTC CASSLQGQGRYEQYF
TRBJ1-4 14 TRBD1 TRBV7-9 . TGTGCCAGCAGCGTCCGACAGGGGGACGAAAAACTGTTTTTT CASSVRQGDEKLFF
TRBJ2-2 18 TRBD2 TRBV4-2 . TGTGCCAGCAGCCTTCCCCCCCCTAGCGGGGGGCCCTCCGGGGAGCTGTTTTTT CASSLPPPSGGPSGELFF
TRBJ1-1 13 . TRBV30 few TGTGCCTGGACCTATACCTCCGGGAGTGAAGCTTTCTTT CAWTYTSGSEAFF
TRBJ2-3 11 . TRBV6-6 . TGTGCCGTCTCCGGGAAATATACGCAGTATTTT CAVSGKYTQYF
TRBJ1-5 15 . TRBV5-6 . TGTGCCAGCAGCTTGACAGGGTCGGGGGGTCAGCCCCAGCATTTT CASSLTGSGGQPQHF
TRBJ1-4 16 . TRBV19 . TGTGCCAGCGGAGCCCGCTGGCGAACAACTAATGAAAAACTGTTTTTT CASGARWRTTNEKLFF
TRBJ2-7 18 TRBD2 TRBV7-2 . TGTGCCAGCAGCCCAAAGCGGGGGGGCCCGGGGTTTTCCTACGAGCAGTACTTC CASSPKRGGPGFSYEQYF
TRBJ1-5 12 . TRBV7-2 . TGTGCCAGCAGCTTAGGGGATCAGCCCCAGCATTTT CASSLGDQPQHF
TRBJ1-3 13 . TRBV2 . TGTGCCAGCAGTGTGACTGCTGGAAACACCATATATTTT CASSVTAGNTIYF
TRBJ1-1 15 TRBD1 TRBV6-5 few TGTGCCAGCAGTTGGGACAGGGGCCTGAACACTGAAGCTTTCTTT CASSWDRGLNTEAFF
TRBJ2-7 13 TRBD1 TRBV9 . TGTGCCAGCAGCGTAGCCAGACAGGGCGAGCAGTACTTC CASSVARQGEQYF
TRBJ2-5 13 TRBD1 TRBV29-1 . TGCAGCGTAGTAAAAGGGGGCCGGGAGACCCAGTACTTC CSVVKGGRETQYF
TRBJ2-7 14 . TRBV27 . TGTGCCAGCAGGGAGGGCAGGGGGACATATGAGCAGTACTTC CASREGRGTYEQYF
TRBJ1-4 15 . TRBV7-9 . TGTGCCAGCAGAGTAGGAGGGCAGGAGAATGAAAAACTGTTTTTT CASRVGGQENEKLFF
TRBJ2-3 16 TRBD2 TRBV7-2 . TGTGCCAGCAGCTTAGGCGGACTAGCCCGAGCAGATACGCAGTATTTT CASSLGGLARADTQYF